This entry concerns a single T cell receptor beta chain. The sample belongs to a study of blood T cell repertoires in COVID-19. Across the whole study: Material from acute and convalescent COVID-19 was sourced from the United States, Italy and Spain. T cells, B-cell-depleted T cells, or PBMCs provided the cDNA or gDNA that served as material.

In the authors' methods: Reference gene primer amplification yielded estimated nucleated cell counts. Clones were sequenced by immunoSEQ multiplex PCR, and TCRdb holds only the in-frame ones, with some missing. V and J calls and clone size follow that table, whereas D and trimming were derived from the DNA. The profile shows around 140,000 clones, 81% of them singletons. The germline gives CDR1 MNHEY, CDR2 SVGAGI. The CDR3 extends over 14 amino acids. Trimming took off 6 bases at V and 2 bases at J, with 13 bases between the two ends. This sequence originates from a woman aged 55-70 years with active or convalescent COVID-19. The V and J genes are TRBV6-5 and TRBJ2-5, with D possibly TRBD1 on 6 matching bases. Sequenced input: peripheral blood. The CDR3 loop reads CASRVQGLQETQYF. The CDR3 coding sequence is TGTGCCAGCAGGGTACAGGGATTACAAGAGACCCAGTACTTC.